This entry is about one T cell receptor beta chain. This clone appeared once. Its cognate antigen has yet to be identified. The input lacks base qualities; no much larger clone sits a single base away. The junction shows trimming of 10 bases on V and 1 base on J, plus 13 bases between the germline ends. Looking up the germline V gene yields CDR1 SNHLY and CDR2 FYNNEI. There are 13 amino acids in the CDR3, from cysteine to phenylalanine inclusive. The read is trimmed to its CDR3 DNA, 39 bases read in frame from base 1. Separate from the roughly 650-subject first cohort, the validation cohort of more than 90 subjects was the group to which the donors belonged. This specimen comes from a study of cytomegalovirus exposure and HLA in healthy donors listed by TCRdb under 2017. Background for the entire study: According to a later analysis, the 120 validation repertoires were produced on the same platform as the 700 or so repertoires of the first cohort. The aim of the study was to test whether cataloging public T cell receptors could identify signatures of past pathogen exposure. In addition to the first cohort of approximately 650 subjects, a separate validation cohort of 120 different subjects was used. To predict cytomegalovirus infection status, the study combined high-throughput TCR immunosequencing, statistical association of individual TCRs with disease status, and machine learning. The full study reports these points: The validation cohort had no HLA typing available for a later analysis, so co-occurrence within that cohort was assessed over all 120 or so repertoires. The classifier was reported to diagnose cytomegalovirus status with high specificity and sensitivity in both the original and validation cohorts. Most TCR sequences were observed very rarely across donors, whereas some public TCRs were present in many individuals. A later analysis found that TCRs clustered in the first cohort also tended to co-occur in the 120 validation repertoires, with just under 95% of cluster scores above 0. The authors suggested that the approach could potentially be extended to other disease states and immunological phenotypes. Three of the identified cytomegalovirus-associated TCR beta chains were confirmed in vitro to be specific for cytomegalovirus antigens. In the study, some 180 TCR beta chains were listed as associated with cytomegalovirus.

The protocol used for the library was the immunoSEQ multiplex PCR assay. Turning to the authors' computational methods: A statistical classification framework was developed to diagnose cytomegalovirus status using the catalog of TCR beta chain sequences. TCRdb obtained this table from immuneACCESS and retained in-frame rearrangements with V and J assigned. These tables miss some clones; where compared with another copy, unresolved V genes account for less than half of the shortfall, and the remainder is unexplained. V, J and clone size reflect that table, while D and trimming were determined from the DNA. The sample profile shows some 170,000 clones; approximately 90% of them were found once. More than 1.2% of the sample rests with the top ten.

This chain is built from TRBV2 and TRBJ1-1, with a tentative D gene TRBD1 over 6 matching bases. This TCR was recovered from a woman under 40 in good health and CMV-seronegative. The specimen was PBMCs. The sequenced DNA is TGTGCCAACAGGGAAGGAGGGAACACTGAAGCTTTCTTT. Its amino acids are CANREGGNTEAFF.